This passage covers 10 T cell receptor beta chains from one sample sequenced in a study of cytomegalovirus exposure and HLA in healthy donors (dated by TCRdb to 2016 to 2017). The library relied on the immunoSEQ multiplex PCR assay. A mixture of 60 forward primers for TCR Vbeta segments and 13 reverse primers for TCR Jbeta segments was used in the multiplex PCR. TCRdb carries this immuneACCESS record with in-frame sequences only. Its versions omit some clonotypes, under half of them owing to an unresolved V gene in the studies checked, with the rest unexplained. The sample table includes around 140,000 clones. The ten top clones hold about 1.6% of the sample. The source material was PBMCs. The receptors derive from a middle-aged woman in good health and CMV-seronegative.

The chain employs TRBV27 and TRBJ1-2, with 8 bases identical to TRBD1. Trimming cost V 5 bases and J 7 bases; bases outside gene matches: 9. The CDR3 covers 14 residues. In germline, CDR1 is MNHEY, CDR2 SMNVEV (reference sequence). The CDR3 spells CASSAGQGLSGYTF. CDR3 nucleotides: TGTGCCAGCAGTGCCGGACAGGGACTCTCTGGCTACACCTTC.

As DNA, the CDR3 is TGTGCCAGCAGCTTGTATCAGGACACTGAAGCTTTCTTT. It codes for CASSLYQDTEAFF. The rearrangement joins TRBV5-5 to TRBJ1-1; no clear D. This CDR3 contains 13 residues. The germline V and J ends were trimmed by 1 base and 3 bases, with 7 bases remaining between them. Germline lookup yields CDR1 SGHKS and CDR2 YYEKEE (reference sequence).

J is TRBJ2-6 and V is TRBV4-2; D unclear. Germline lookup yields CDR1 LGHNA and CDR2 YNFKEQ. The V end lost 1 base, the J end lost 0 bases, and 10 bases lay between the germline ends. This CDR3 region has 17 residues. The CDR3 reads CASSQGHTSSGANVLTF. CDR3 bases: TGTGCCAGCAGCCAAGGACACACCAGCTCTGGGGCCAACGTCCTGACTTTC.

The gene calls are TRBV7-8 and TRBJ1-1; D is unclear. CDR1 is SGHVS and CDR2 is FQNEAQ in the germline V gene. The V end was cut by 2 bases, the J end by 3 bases, with 7 bases between. The CDR3 loop spans 13 amino acids. CDR3 bases: TGTGCCAGCAGCTTACGAGGTTACACTGAAGCTTTCTTT. Translated, it gives CASSLRGYTEAFF.

The rearrangement links TRBV23-1 to TRBJ1-4; 9 bases match TRBD1. TRBV23-1 has ORF status, its function being uncertain. The CDR3 is 16 amino acids. The ends lost 1 base at V and 4 bases at J; junction bases unmatched: 4. CDR3 region: CASSQLQGALNEKLFF. The CDR3 DNA is TGCGCCAGCAGTCAATTACAGGGGGCCCTTAATGAAAAACTGTTTTTT.

V is TRBV4-2 and J is TRBJ1-4, with 8 bases identical to TRBD1. This CDR3 is 15 amino acids long. Per germline, CDR1 LGHNA and CDR2 YNFKEQ. V lost 0 bases and J lost 8; bases outside the gene matches: 5. This chain's CDR3 is CASSQEDRVREKLFF. The CDR3 DNA reads as TGTGCCAGCAGCCAAGAGGACAGGGTACGAGAAAAACTGTTTTTT.

The J gene is TRBJ1-2, the V gene TRBV6-5; no clear D. This CDR3 contains 13 residues. The V end was cut by 11 bases, the J end by 0 bases, with 13 bases between. Germline values: CDR1 MNHEY, CDR2 SVGAGI. The CDR3 sequence is CAAGKQANYGYTF. The DNA for the CDR3 is TGTGCCGCGGGGAAGCAAGCTAACTATGGCTACACCTTC.

V and J are TRBV5-1 and TRBJ1-3; the match to TRBD1 covers 8 bases. The CDR3 covers 16 residues. From germline, CDR1 is SGHRS and CDR2 YFSETQ. V trimming: 0 bases; J trimming: 4 bases; junction bases outside the gene matches: 6. The CDR3 region is CASSLAGTGYGNTIYF. CDR3 coding DNA: TGCGCCAGCAGCTTGGCCGGGACAGGTTACGGAAACACCATATATTTT.

This chain links TRBV5-1 with TRBJ1-1; no clear D. The CDR3 runs 12 residues. V was pared by 4 bases and J by 8 bases, with 12 bases between. Germline V CDR1 and CDR2: SGHRS, YFSETQ. This chain's CDR3 is CASSDTGTEAFF. The CDR3 DNA reads TGCGCCAGCAGCGATACGGGAACCGAAGCTTTCTTT.

The rearrangement uses TRBV2 and TRBJ2-7; the match to TRBD1 covers 10 bases. This CDR3 has 15 residues. With 2 bases clipped from V and 6 bases from J, the junction kept 7 bases outside the gene matches. The germline CDR1 and CDR2 sequences are SNHLY and FYNNEI. As DNA, the CDR3 is TGTGCCAGCAGTGAAAGTGGGACAGGGGCTACCGAGCAGTACTTC. Amino acids: CASSESGTGATEQYF. The full variable domain, in which reference TRBV2 and TRBJ2-7 provide the parts outside the CDR3, is EPEVTQTPSHQVTQMGQEVILRCVPISNHLYFYWYRQILGQKVEFLVSFYNNEISEKSEIFDDQFSVERPDGSNFTLKIRSTKLEDSAMYFCASSESGTGATEQYFGPGTRLTVT.